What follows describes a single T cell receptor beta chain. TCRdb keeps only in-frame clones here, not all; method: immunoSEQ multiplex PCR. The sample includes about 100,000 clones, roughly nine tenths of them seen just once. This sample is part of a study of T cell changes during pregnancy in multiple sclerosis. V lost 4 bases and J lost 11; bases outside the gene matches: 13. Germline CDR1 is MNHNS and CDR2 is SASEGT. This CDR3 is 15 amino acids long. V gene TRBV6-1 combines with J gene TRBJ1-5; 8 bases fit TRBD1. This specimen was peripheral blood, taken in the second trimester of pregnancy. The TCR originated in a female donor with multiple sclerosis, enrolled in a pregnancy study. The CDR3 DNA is TGTGCCAGCAGTGGCCCTGACAGGGGTTTGGGGGCCCAGCATTTT. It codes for CASSGPDRGLGAQHF.